The 27 T cell receptor beta chains in this list originate from one sample, sequenced in a study of read filtering for tumor transcriptome and immune sequencing. The library was built from roughly 400 ng RNA with molecular barcoded adaptors for alpha/delta and beta/gamma chains. TCRdb ran MiXCR on the reads and lists one entry per CDR3 protein. The table shows about 58,000 distinct CDR3 sequences, with approximately 13% occurring only once. Sequenced sample: a population of CD138-negative cells sorted from bone marrow. All receptors come from a donor at least 40 years old with multiple myeloma.

This clonotype showed up many times. V gene TRBV30 combines with J gene TRBJ1-5; 11 bases match TRBD1. Germline-derived CDR1 and CDR2 are GTSNPN and SVGIG (reference sequence). The length of the CDR3 is 16 residues. V was pared by 3 bases and J by 3 bases, with 7 bases of the junction left unmatched. This CDR3 is CAWSPGTGGPNQPQHF. The CDR3 nucleotides are TGTGCCTGGAGCCCGGGGACAGGGGGACCCAATCAGCCCCAGCATTTT.

J is TRBJ1-6 and V is TRBV18; no definite D call. The CDR3 is 17 residues long. The germline V gene has CDR1 KGHSH and CDR2 LQKENI. The V and J ends lost 3 bases and 0 bases respectively, with 12 bases between them. CDR3 region: CASSPSQESSYNSPLHF. The CDR3 coding sequence is TGTGCCAGCTCACCTTCCCAGGAAAGCTCCTATAATTCACCCCTCCACTTT.

As for this clonotype: One base away lies a much larger clone, so this may be a sequencing read error. The chain is built from TRBV5-5 and TRBJ1-1; 10 bases map to TRBD1. Germline lookup yields CDR1 SGHKS and CDR2 YYEKEE (reference sequence). This CDR3 region has 14 residues. CDR3 DNA sequence: TGTGACAGCAGCCCCCGACAGGGGGCAACTGAAGCTTTCTTT. It translates to CDSSPRQGATEAFF.

There are many counts of this clonotype. V and J are TRBV5-1 and TRBJ1-5; D may be TRBD1 (5 bases). The germline V gene encodes CDR1 SGHRS and CDR2 YFSETQ. The CDR3 has 15 amino acids. V was clipped by 0 bases and J by 3 bases, with 10 bases between them. In DNA, the CDR3 is TGCGCCAGCAGCTTGGCCGGGACCGACAATCAGCCCCAGCATTTT. Protein product: CASSLAGTDNQPQHF.

At least ten counts were recorded for this clonotype. The CDR3 here is CASSFSSDEQFF. The CDR3 DNA reads TGTGCCAGCAGTTTTTCCTCCGATGAGCAGTTCTTC. The chain combines TRBV12-3 or TRBV12-4 with TRBJ2-1; D gene uncertain. V lost 3 bases, J lost 8 bases, and 8 bases lay in between. The CDR3 length is 12 residues.

On this clonotype itself: This sequence may be a read error, since a much larger clone differs from it by one base. The chain combines TRBV9 with TRBJ2-2; D unresolved. V shed 3 bases and J shed 6 bases, with 3 bases lying between them. Germline-derived CDR1 and CDR2 are SGDLS and YYNGEE. This CDR3 has 11 amino acids. In DNA, the CDR3 is TGTGCCAGCAGCGAGGCCGGGGAGCTGTTTTTT. The encoded protein is CASSEAGELFF.

This clonotype was found many times. The rearrangement joins TRBV27 to TRBJ2-7; D not certain. Between the trimmed V and J ends, which lost 3 bases and 2 bases, there was a span of 11 bases. The CDR3 is made up of 14 amino acids. Germline V gene lookup returns CDR1 MNHEY and CDR2 SMNVEV (reference sequence). For the CDR3, the DNA is TGTGCCAGCAGTTTGGGTCCGGGCCCCTACGAGCAGTACTTC. Its protein product is CASSLGPGPYEQYF.

The V call is TRBV28, the J call TRBJ1-5, with 12 bases lining up with TRBD1. This CDR3 is built from 15 residues. Trimming removed 4 bases from V and 7 bases from J; junction bases left unmatched: 5. CDR1 and CDR2 (germline): MDHEN, SYDVKM. The CDR3 nucleotides are TGTGCCAGCAGTTCCGGGACAGGGGGCTTCCAGCCCCAGCATTTT. Its protein product is CASSSGTGGFQPQHF.

This clonotype was observed at least ten times. The V and J genes are TRBV11-3 and TRBJ2-3; TRBD2 is a possible D gene (6 bases). V lost 5 bases, J lost 0 bases, and 12 bases lay in between. CDR3 length: 15 amino acids. Germline V gene lookup returns CDR1 SGHNT and CDR2 YENEEA. The CDR3 spells CASSASETSTDTQYF. Here the CDR3 DNA reads TGTGCCAGCAGCGCTAGCGAGACCAGCACAGATACGCAGTATTTT.

This clonotype was detected a few times. The rearrangement joins TRBV6-2 or TRBV6-3 to TRBJ2-7, with a weak D call TRBD2 (6 bases). Trimming removed 6 bases at V and 5 bases at J, with 20 bases between. CDR3 size: 15 residues. The germline gives CDR1 MNHEY, CDR2 SVGEGT. CDR3: CASRELGTAPHEQYF. For the CDR3, the DNA is TGTGCCAGCAGGGAGCTTGGGACTGCCCCCCACGAGCAGTACTTC.

This clonotype was recorded many times. This rearrangement joins TRBV6-6 to TRBJ2-2, with D perhaps TRBD2 (6 bases). The CDR3 totals 15 residues. Germline loops: CDR1 MNHNY, CDR2 SVGAGI (reference sequence). V shed 5 bases and J shed 2 bases, with 12 bases lying between them. The CDR3 here is CASSRDSSNTGELFF. In nucleotides, the CDR3 is TGTGCCAGCAGTCGGGACTCCTCTAACACCGGGGAGCTGTTTTTT.

With respect to this clonotype: The missing conserved phenylalanine or tryptophan at the end of this CDR3 makes a read error likely. The gene calls are TRBV11-1 and TRBJ1-1; unclear D gene. Germline lookup yields CDR1 SGHAT and CDR2 FQDESV (reference sequence). The CDR3 is 13 residues long. The CDR3: CASSGLRGTEAFL. The DNA of the CDR3 is TGTGCTAGCAGTGGACTCCGGGGCACTGAAGCTTTCCTT.

The chain is built from TRBV6-2 or TRBV6-3 and TRBJ1-2, with D tentatively TRBD1 (6 bases). This CDR3 spans 13 amino acids. Looked up from germline, CDR1 is MNHEY and CDR2 is SVGEGT. CDR3 bases: TGTGCTACCCGGGACACCACTAACTATGGCTACACCTTC. Translated, it gives CATRDTTNYGYTF.

This clonotype has a count of ten or more. V and J are TRBV20-1 and TRBJ1-2, with D hard to call. Per the germline V gene, CDR1 is DFQATT and CDR2 is SNEGSKA (reference sequence). This CDR3 has 12 amino acids. The V end was cut by 3 bases, the J end by 4 bases, with 9 bases between. The CDR3 region is CSASSQSYGYTF. The DNA for the CDR3 is TGCAGTGCTAGTTCCCAGTCCTATGGCTACACCTTC.

This clonotype was detected ten times or more. The chain has TRBV12-3 or TRBV12-4 and TRBJ2-6; no firm D call. V was shortened by 6 bases and J by 0 bases, with 3 bases between the two germline ends. This CDR3 comprises 13 residues. This CDR3 reads CASSRSGANVLTF. The CDR3 bases are TGTGCCAGCAGCCGCTCTGGGGCCAACGTCCTGACTTTC.

A word on this clonotype: A read error may explain this, as a much larger clone is one base away. The CDR3 reads CASSSNSAGTDTQYF. The DNA for the CDR3 is TGCGCCAGCAGCTCGAACTCCGCGGGCACAGATACGCAGTATTTT. V usage is TRBV5-3 and J usage is TRBJ2-3; D gene uncertain. TRBV5-3 is placed among ORFs of uncertain function. CDR3 length: 15 residues.

J is TRBJ2-1 and V is TRBV12-3 or TRBV12-4, with D possibly being TRBD1 (6 bases). The CDR3 loop spans 14 amino acids. Trimming shortened V by 10 bases and J by 8 bases, and 21 bases separated the two germline ends. The CDR3 bases are TGTGCCATAAGCGGACAGACTAAGTGGGATGAGCAGTTCTTC. Translated: CAISGQTKWDEQFF.

This clonotype was picked up many times. The V call is TRBV7-9, the J call TRBJ2-7; no clear D. The germline CDR1 and CDR2 sequences are SEHNR and FQNEAQ (reference sequence). V dropped 5 bases and J dropped 7 bases, with 12 bases sitting between them. The CDR3 runs 12 residues. CDR3 sequence reads: CASSPLSGEQYF. CDR3 bases: TGTGCCAGCAGCCCCCTTAGTGGAGAGCAGTACTTC.

This clonotype was seen ten or more times. The chain combines TRBV6-5 with TRBJ2-7, with 7 bases lining up with TRBD1. This CDR3 comprises 15 residues. Germline-derived CDR1 and CDR2 are MNHEY and SVGAGI. The junction had 5 bases not matched to a gene; V was cut back by 0 bases and J by 3 bases. The CDR3 loop reads CASSYSPDRDYEQYF. The CDR3 coding sequence is TGTGCCAGCAGTTACTCGCCAGACAGGGACTACGAGCAGTACTTC.

The chain uses TRBV12-3 or TRBV12-4 and TRBJ1-4; tentatively, D is TRBD1 (5 bases). Trimming pared 3 bases from V and 8 bases from J, leaving 16 bases between. The CDR3 spans 15 residues. DNA of the CDR3: TGTGCCAGCAGTTTTTGGGACGGGGTAGGAGAAAAACTGTTTTTT. As protein: CASSFWDGVGEKLFF.

The chain employs TRBV7-2 and TRBJ1-5, with D tentatively TRBD1 (5 bases). The V and J ends lost 3 bases and 2 bases respectively, with 11 bases between them. Per the germline V gene, CDR1 is SGHTA and CDR2 is FQGNSA. The CDR3 totals 15 residues. CDR3 DNA: TGTGCCAGCAGCTTGCAGGGCTCTGGCAATCAGCCCCAGCATTTT. This sequence encodes CASSLQGSGNQPQHF.

This clonotype has more than one count but fewer than ten. A much larger clone lies a single base off, so this may be a read error. The rearrangement uses TRBV5-1 and TRBJ2-7, with 12 bases fitting TRBD2. The CDR3 runs to 15 residues. Germline V lookup: CDR1 SGHRS, CDR2 YFSETQ. The CDR3 bases are TGCGCCAGCAGCCCCGGACTAGCGGGGACCTACGAGCAGCACTTC. Residues: CASSPGLAGTYEQHF.

This clonotype occurred many times. The rearrangement joins TRBV7-2 to TRBJ1-4; D is undetermined. V dropped 8 bases and J dropped 8 bases, with 12 bases sitting between them. The germline gives CDR1 SGHTA, CDR2 FQGNSA. The length of the CDR3 is 12 residues. CDR3 protein: CASREGLEKLFF. CDR3 nucleotide sequence: TGTGCCAGCCGGGAAGGGCTGGAAAAACTGTTTTTT.

This clonotype was counted at least ten times. This sequence joins TRBV18 and TRBJ1-4; TRBD1 matches 8 bases. There are 15 residues in the CDR3. Trimming took 3 bases from V and 4 from J; bases not matched to a gene: 4. CDR1 KGHSH and CDR2 LQKENI come from the germline V gene. The CDR3 DNA sequence: TGTGCCAGCTCACCGGGACAGGACTTTAATGAAAAACTGTTTTTT. Its translation: CASSPGQDFNEKLFF. The full variable domain, with the rest looked up from reference TRBV18 and TRBJ1-4, is NAGVMQNPRHLVRRRGQEARLRCSPMKGHSHVYWYRQLPEEGLKFMVYLQKENIIDESGMPKERFSAEFPKEGPSILRIQQVVRGDSAAYFCASSPGQDFNEKLFFGSGTQLSVL.

This clonotype was detected many times. This chain joins TRBV7-9 and TRBJ1-1; tentative D call: TRBD1 (6 bases). Germline lookup yields CDR1 SEHNR and CDR2 FQNEAQ (reference sequence). CDR3 length equals 13 residues. Trimming stripped 8 bases from V and 2 bases from J, with 12 bases between. This CDR3 reads CASLTGRNTEAFF. The CDR3 coding sequence is TGTGCCAGCTTAACAGGGCGTAACACTGAAGCTTTCTTT.

This clonotype was observed a handful of times. J is TRBJ1-5 and V is TRBV6-1; D is uncertain. Germline lookup yields CDR1 MNHNS and CDR2 SASEGT. Trimming removed 4 bases from V and 6 bases from J, with 13 bases in between. The CDR3 runs to 14 residues. The CDR3 coding sequence is TGTGCCAGCAGTGGGACTACCTTGACTCAGCCCCAGCATTTT. Protein: CASSGTTLTQPQHF.

Of note for this clonotype: A much larger clone is a single base away; this may be a read error. The chain joins TRBV7-8 to TRBJ2-7; the match to TRBD2 covers 7 bases. Germline V gene lookup returns CDR1 SGHVS and CDR2 FQNEAQ. V lost 5 bases to trimming and J lost 3 bases; unmatched junction nucleotides: 10. The CDR3 spans 15 residues. The CDR3 protein is CASSQPSGGGYEQYF. The CDR3 DNA reads TGTGCCAGCAGCCAACCGTCGGGGGGAGGCTACGAGCAGTACTTC. The full variable domain, rest sourced from reference TRBV7-8 and TRBJ2-7, is GAGVSQSPRYKVAKRGQDVALRCDPISGHVSLFWYQQALGQGPEFLTYFQNEAQLDKSGLPSDRFFAERPEGSVSTLKIQRTQQEDSAVYLCASSQPSGGGYEQYFGPGTRLTVT.